The clone carrying this TCR beta chain was seen at least ten times. Deletions cut 1 base from V and 4 bases from J, with 16 bases between. The CDR3 extends over 16 amino acids. Germline V gives CDR1 SGHVS, CDR2 FNYEAQ. The source of the sample is a study of blood T cell repertoires in COVID-19. Whole-study context: Acute and convalescent COVID-19 specimens originated in the United States, Italy and Spain. T cells, B-cell-depleted T cells, or PBMCs provided the cDNA or gDNA that served as material.

Authors' methods: Estimates of nucleated cell counts were drawn from the amplification of reference gene primers. The data were produced by immunoSEQ multiplex PCR, yet TCRdb's version contains in-frame clones alone and is incomplete. For V, J and clone size, that table is used; D and trimming come from the DNA. The sample contains over 80,000 clones, about four fifths of which appear only once. The V call is TRBV7-6, the J call TRBJ2-5, with TRBD1 as a possible D gene (5 bases). What was sequenced was peripheral blood. The clonotype comes from a woman over 75 with active or convalescent COVID-19. CDR3 coding DNA: TGTGCCAGCAGCTTAGTGGGGCTGACTCTACGAGAGACCCAGTACTTC. This sequence encodes CASSLVGLTLRETQYF.